This T cell receptor beta chain comes out of a study of cytomegalovirus exposure and HLA in healthy donors. On the study more broadly: According to later analysis, the same platform produced the 100 to 150 validation and 666 first-cohort repertoires.

Here immunoSEQ multiplex PCR was the method, and the copy in TCRdb shows in-frame clones only, minus some. Here the sample spans 250,000 or so clones, more than 75% being singletons. The donors formed part of the roughly 110-subject validation cohort, distinct from the roughly 700-subject first cohort. The germline V gene has CDR1 SQVTM and CDR2 ANQGSEA. Losses at the gene ends were 6 bases for V and 9 bases for J; bases not matched to a gene: 15. The CDR3 is made up of 15 amino acids. General study findings and limits: In the 130 or so validation repertoires, just under 95% of cluster scores exceeded 0, per a later analysis. Usually a TCR sequence was rare, but some public TCRs were found in many donors.

A word on this clone: What it binds is not known.

The chain carries TRBV29-1 and TRBJ2-1; 9 positions match TRBD2. Sequencing was carried out using PBMCs. This sequence originates from a man aged 18-30 years in good health and CMV-seropositive. The CDR3 sequence: CSVPSKREVWGEQFF. The CDR3 DNA is TGCAGCGTCCCCTCGAAGCGGGAGGTATGGGGTGAGCAGTTCTTC.